This passage covers 14 T cell receptor beta chains from one sample sequenced in a study of technical replicates of blood from a handful of donors. Sequenced by immunoSEQ multiplex PCR; TCRdb stores in-frame clones only, minus some. The top ten hold about 0.2% of the sample, which has about 61,000 clones, 95% to 98% seen once. The sequenced material came from T cells isolated from PBMCs. The receptor source for this set is a human donor in good health.

This chain uses TRBV6-6 with TRBJ2-7, with 8 bases identical to TRBD1. Germline loops: CDR1 MNHNY, CDR2 SVGAGI (reference sequence). Unmatched junction bases numbered 6, after V lost 6 bases and J lost 2 bases. The CDR3 loop spans 14 amino acids. This chain's CDR3 is CASSRDRYAYEQYF. In nucleotides, the CDR3 is TGTGCCAGCAGCCGGGACAGGTATGCCTACGAGCAGTACTTC.

This clone has just one count. The junction and the germline gene differ at one end; a read error may be behind it. This chain connects TRBV2 to TRBJ1-6; D remains unclear. CDR1 and CDR2 from the germline V gene are SNHLY and FYNNEI. CDR3 length equals 8 residues. The chain's CDR3 is CASRSGGF. CDR3 coding DNA: TGTGCCAGCAGATCAGGAGGGTTT.

This chain connects TRBV13 to TRBJ2-7, with 8 bases fitting TRBD1. Germline trimming cut 7 bases from V and 1 base from J; bases unmatched to any gene: 3. Germline values: CDR1 PRHDT, CDR2 FYEKMQ (reference sequence). CDR3 length: 13 amino acids. CDR3 sequence reads: CASTRDRSYEQYF. The CDR3 nucleotides are TGTGCCAGCACGCGGGACAGGTCCTACGAGCAGTACTTC.

This chain connects TRBV30 to TRBJ1-4, with D perhaps TRBD1 (5 bases). The CDR3 has 16 amino acids. Per the germline V gene, CDR1 is GTSNPN and CDR2 is SVGIG (reference sequence). V dropped 4 bases and J dropped 0 bases, with 15 bases sitting between them. The CDR3 DNA reads as TGTGCCTGGATTCCAGGAGGGGCCCCAACTAATGAAAAACTGTTTTTT. Translation gives CAWIPGGAPTNEKLFF.

The chain has TRBV6-1 and TRBJ2-1, with 10 nucleotides matching TRBD2. The CDR3 is 12 amino acids. Unmatched junction bases numbered 3, after V lost 10 bases and J lost 6 bases. CDR1 and CDR2 (germline): MNHNS, SASEGT. The CDR3 sequence is CATRTSGNEQFF. DNA for the CDR3: TGTGCCACGCGGACTAGCGGCAATGAGCAGTTCTTC.

The CDR3 coding sequence is TGTGCCAGCAGCAGCCCGGGACAGTCCTACGAGCAGTACTTC. Amino acids: CASSSPGQSYEQYF. The chain has TRBV7-2 and TRBJ2-7, with 7 positions matching TRBD1. This CDR3 contains 14 residues. The V gene's germline CDR1 is SGHTA and CDR2 FQGNSA. Unmatched junction bases numbered 5, after V lost 5 bases and J lost 1 base.

The chain joins TRBV30 to TRBJ1-6; D is perhaps TRBD1 (5 bases). In germline, CDR1 is GTSNPN, CDR2 SVGIG (reference sequence). The V end was cut by 3 bases, the J end by 6 bases, with 12 bases between. This CDR3 region has 14 residues. As DNA, the CDR3 is TGTGCCTGGAGGCCGGGGACTTCTAATTCACCCCTCCACTTT. Translation: CAWRPGTSNSPLHF. Combining the CDR3 with reference TRBV30 and TRBJ1-6 gives the whole variable domain SQTIHQWPATLVQPVGSPLSLECTVEGTSNPNLYWYRQAAGRGLQLLFYSVGIGQISSEVPQNLSASRPQDRQFILSSKKLLLSDSGFYLCAWRPGTSNSPLHFGNGTRLTVT.

This rearrangement joins TRBV28 to TRBJ1-3; maybe TRBD1 (6 bases). The CDR3 consists of 16 residues. Trimming took off 6 bases at V and 0 bases at J, with 15 bases between the two ends. Germline loops: CDR1 MDHEN, CDR2 SYDVKM. CDR3 in DNA: TGTGCCAGCAGCCTGGGAGGGGGGAACTCTGGAAACACCATATATTTT. Residues: CASSLGGGNSGNTIYF.

V gene TRBV14 combines with J gene TRBJ2-7; D unresolved. The germline V gene has CDR1 SGHDN and CDR2 FVKESK. CDR3 length: 11 amino acids. V gave up 8 bases and J gave up 6 bases, with 11 bases separating them. The CDR3 loop reads CASGLRLEQYF. Written as DNA, the CDR3 is TGTGCCAGCGGTCTCCGACTCGAGCAGTACTTC.

This chain joins TRBV5-6 and TRBJ2-1, with 9 bases lining up with TRBD1. After removal of 0 bases from V and 0 bases from J, the junction contained 1 base not matched to a gene. This CDR3 is built from 16 residues. Germline-derived CDR1 and CDR2 are SGHDT and YYEEEE. The CDR3 loop reads CASSLGTGASYNEQFF. The CDR3 DNA follows: TGTGCCAGCAGCTTGGGGACAGGGGCCTCCTACAATGAGCAGTTCTTC.

The chain couples TRBV6-5 to TRBJ2-2; 9 positions agree with TRBD1. The CDR3 totals 15 residues. Germline assignment: CDR1 MNHEY and CDR2 SVGAGI. The ends lost 5 bases at V and 4 bases at J; junction bases unmatched: 5. The CDR3 DNA is TGTGCCAGCAGTCCAGGACAGGGGACCACCGGGGAGCTGTTTTTT. Amino acids: CASSPGQGTTGELFF.

J is TRBJ2-3 and V is TRBV5-1, with 9 bases aligning to TRBD1. V dropped 0 bases and J dropped 8; count of bases not matched to a gene: 7. The CDR3 is 15 residues long. The germline CDR1 and CDR2 sequences are SGHRS and YFSETQ. Here the CDR3 reads CASSLVGQGIATQYF. CDR3 nucleotide sequence: TGCGCCAGCAGCTTGGTTGGACAGGGGATTGCTACGCAGTATTTT.

This chain links TRBV20-1 with TRBJ2-1; unclear D gene. Per germline, CDR1 DFQATT and CDR2 SNEGSKA (reference sequence). Trimming shortened V by 5 bases and J by 3 bases, and 5 bases separated the two germline ends. This CDR3 spans 11 amino acids. For the CDR3, the DNA is TGCAGTGCTGGCGGCTACAATGAGCAGTTCTTC. This gives the protein CSAGGYNEQFF.

This CDR3 is CASSLDSYAYEQYF. The CDR3 bases are TGTGCCAGCAGTCTAGACAGCTATGCCTACGAGCAGTACTTC. The chain recombines TRBV6-5 with TRBJ2-7; maybe TRBD1 (5 bases). The CDR3 contains 14 residues. The germline V gene encodes CDR1 MNHEY and CDR2 SVGAGI. The germline V and J ends were trimmed by 5 bases and 2 bases, with 13 bases remaining between them.